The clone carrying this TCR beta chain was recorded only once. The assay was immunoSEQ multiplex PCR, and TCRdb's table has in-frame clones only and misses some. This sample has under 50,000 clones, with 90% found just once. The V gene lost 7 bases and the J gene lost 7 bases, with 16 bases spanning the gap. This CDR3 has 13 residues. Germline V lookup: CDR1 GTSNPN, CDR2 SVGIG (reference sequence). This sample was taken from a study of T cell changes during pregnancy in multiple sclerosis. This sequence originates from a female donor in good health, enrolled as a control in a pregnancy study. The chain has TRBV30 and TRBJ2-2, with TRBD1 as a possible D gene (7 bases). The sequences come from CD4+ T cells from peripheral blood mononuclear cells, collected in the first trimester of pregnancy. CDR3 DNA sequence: TGTGCCTACTTTAACAGGGGAGGCGGGGAGCTGTTTTTT. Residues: CAYFNRGGGELFF.